These 11 T cell receptor beta chains came from one sample sequenced in a study of T-cell memory formation after mild COVID-19. TCRdb used MiXCR to reprocess the 5' RACE reads, holding one entry per CDR3 protein. The data show roughly 140,000 distinct CDR3 sequences, more than 13% seen once. Specimen: PBMCs or a T cell subset sorted from them (not recorded which). Receptors originate from an adult woman who had mild COVID-19 (a few samples of this study predate the infection). Cell type and time point are not known.

This clonotype was observed a few times. The chain links TRBV7-2 to TRBJ2-1; 9 bases fit TRBD2. The junction had 8 bases not matched to a gene; V was cut back by 5 bases and J by 6 bases. CDR3 length: 15 amino acids. Germline-derived CDR1 and CDR2 are SGHTA and FQGNSA. The CDR3 here is CASSVTSGFGNEQFF. CDR3 bases: TGTGCCAGCAGCGTCACTAGCGGGTTTGGCAATGAGCAGTTCTTC.

The V gene is TRBV6-6, the J gene TRBJ2-5; 10 nucleotides align to TRBD2. The V gene's germline CDR1 is MNHNY and CDR2 SVGAGI (reference sequence). The junction had 9 bases not matched to a gene; V was cut back by 6 bases and J by 5 bases. This CDR3 contains 15 residues. The CDR3 here is CASRLAGGPPETQYF. CDR3 in DNA: TGTGCCAGCAGGTTAGCGGGAGGACCCCCGGAGACCCAGTACTTC.

This clonotype was counted between two and nine times. The chain has TRBV7-9 and TRBJ2-7, with 7 bases aligning to TRBD2. CDR1 is SEHNR, CDR2 FQNEAQ, per germline (reference sequence). The ends lost 8 bases at V and 0 bases at J; junction bases unmatched: 16. This CDR3 region has 17 residues. The DNA of the CDR3 is TGTGCCAGCCCCCCCAGCGTACCAGGCGGGAGCTCCTACGAGCAGTACTTC. It codes for CASPPSVPGGSSYEQYF.

A few counts support this clonotype. This could be a read error, since a much larger clone is one nucleotide away. The chain uses TRBV7-3 and TRBJ2-1, with 9 positions matching TRBD1. The CDR3 is made up of 14 amino acids. V trimming: 5 bases; J trimming: 6 bases; junction bases outside the gene matches: 5. Germline lookup yields CDR1 SGHTA and CDR2 FQGTGA. The CDR3 nucleotides are TGTGCCAGCAGCCCCTGGACAGGGGCCAATGAGCAGTTCTTC. The encoded protein is CASSPWTGANEQFF.

This clonotype was seen only a few times. The chain couples TRBV7-9 to TRBJ2-1; no clear D. Trimming took off 5 bases at V and 8 bases at J, with 10 bases between the two ends. The CDR3 length is 12 residues. Germline V gives CDR1 SEHNR, CDR2 FQNEAQ (reference sequence). Written as DNA, the CDR3 is TGTGCCAGCAGCACCTGGCGTGATGAGCAGTTCTTC. Its protein product is CASSTWRDEQFF. Full variable domain (rest looked up from reference TRBV7-9 and TRBJ2-1): DTGVSQNPRHKITKRGQNVTFRCDPISEHNRLYWYRQTLGQGPEFLTYFQNEAQLEKSRLLSDRFSAERPKGSFSTLEIQRTEQGDSAMYLCASSTWRDEQFFGPGTRLTVL.

This clonotype was observed a few times. The V call is TRBV7-9, the J call TRBJ2-2; no definite D call. This CDR3 comprises 11 residues. The germline V and J ends were trimmed by 7 bases and 8 bases, with 8 bases remaining between them. The germline CDR1 and CDR2 sequences are SEHNR and FQNEAQ (reference sequence). CDR3 sequence reads: CASIVVGELFF. CDR3 sequence (DNA): TGTGCCAGCATCGTGGTGGGGGAGCTGTTTTTT.

The V call is TRBV2, the J call TRBJ2-1, with D possibly being TRBD1 (6 bases). The CDR3 has 15 residues. Germline assignment: CDR1 SNHLY and CDR2 FYNNEI. Deletions cut 6 bases from V and 3 bases from J, with 15 bases between. CDR3 amino acids: CASSPRTEDYNEQFF. The CDR3 DNA follows: TGTGCCAGCAGCCCAAGGACAGAGGACTACAATGAGCAGTTCTTC.

The V call is TRBV11-1, the J call TRBJ1-1, with unresolved D. Germline values: CDR1 SGHAT, CDR2 FQDESV (reference sequence). The V and J ends lost 2 bases and 4 bases respectively, with 8 bases between them. The CDR3 is made up of 13 amino acids. The CDR3 sequence: CASSLKDGTEAFF. The CDR3, as DNA: TGTGCCAGCAGCTTAAAGGATGGCACTGAAGCTTTCTTT.

The chain uses TRBV7-9 and TRBJ2-1, with D possibly matching TRBD2 (6 bases). This CDR3 has 15 residues. CDR1 and CDR2 (germline): SEHNR, FQNEAQ (reference sequence). Trimming pared 2 bases from V and 5 bases from J, leaving 13 bases between. The CDR3 coding sequence is TGTGCCAGCAGCTTACTCAGCGGGCATAACAATGAGCAGTTCTTC. This codes for CASSLLSGHNNEQFF.

This clonotype turned up a few times. This chain joins TRBV4-1 and TRBJ2-5; the D gene is possibly TRBD2 (6 bases). Trimming cost V 8 bases and J 7 bases, with 17 bases left between them. Germline V gene lookup returns CDR1 MGHRA and CDR2 YSYEKL. The length of the CDR3 is 13 residues. CDR3 in DNA: TGCGCCAGCTGGGACTCCCGGCGGGCGACCCAGTACTTC. Translated: CASWDSRRATQYF.

This chain connects TRBV20-1 to TRBJ1-2; a weak D match, TRBD1 (5 bases). V was shortened by 3 bases and J by 4 bases, with 18 bases between the two germline ends. The CDR3 is 15 residues long. Germline V gene data show CDR1 as DFQATT and CDR2 as SNEGSKA (reference sequence). The CDR3 sequence: CSASLLEGLSYGYTF. The CDR3 DNA reads as TGCAGTGCTAGCCTTTTAGAGGGGCTGAGCTATGGCTACACCTTC.